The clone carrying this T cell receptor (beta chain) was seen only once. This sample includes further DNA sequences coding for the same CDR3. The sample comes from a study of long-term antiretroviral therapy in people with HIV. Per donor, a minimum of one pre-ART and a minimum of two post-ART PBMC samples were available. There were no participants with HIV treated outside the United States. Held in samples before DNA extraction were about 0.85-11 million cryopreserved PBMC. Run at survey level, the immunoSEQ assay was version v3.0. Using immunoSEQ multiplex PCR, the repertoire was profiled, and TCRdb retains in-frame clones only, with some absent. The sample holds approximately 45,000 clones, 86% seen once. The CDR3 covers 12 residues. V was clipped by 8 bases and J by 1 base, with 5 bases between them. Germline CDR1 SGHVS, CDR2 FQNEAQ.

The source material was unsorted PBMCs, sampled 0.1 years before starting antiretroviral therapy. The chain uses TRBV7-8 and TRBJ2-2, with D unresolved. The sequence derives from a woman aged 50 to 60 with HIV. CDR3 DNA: TGTGCCAGCCTCGGGAACACCGGGGAGCTGTTTTTT. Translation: CASLGNTGELFF.